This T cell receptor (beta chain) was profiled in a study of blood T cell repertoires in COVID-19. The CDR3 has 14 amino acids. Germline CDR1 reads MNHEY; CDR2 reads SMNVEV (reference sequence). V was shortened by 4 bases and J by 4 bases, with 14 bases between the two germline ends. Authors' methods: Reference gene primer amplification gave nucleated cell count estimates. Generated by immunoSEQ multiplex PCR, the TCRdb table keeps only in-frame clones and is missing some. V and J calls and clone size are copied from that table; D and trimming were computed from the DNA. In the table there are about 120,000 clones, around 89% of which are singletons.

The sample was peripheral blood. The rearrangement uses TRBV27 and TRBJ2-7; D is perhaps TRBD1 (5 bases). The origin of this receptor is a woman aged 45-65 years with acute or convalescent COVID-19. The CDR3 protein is CASSSRTRRYEQYF. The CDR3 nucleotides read TGTGCCAGCAGTTCCCGGACAAGAAGGTACGAGCAGTACTTC.